Each of the 19 T cell receptor beta chains below was sequenced from the same sample in a study of T cells in Graves' hyperthyroidism and ophthalmopathy. TCR beta CDR3 sequences were amplified from RNA transcripts. RT-PCR in the first round (using the HTBI primer set) targeted the TCR CDR3. Each CDR3 protein is one row after TCRdb ran MiXCR on the multiplex PCR reads. The sample records more than 550,000 distinct CDR3 sequences, approximately 42% being singletons. Material: peripheral blood or thyroid tissue (not recorded which). The receptors originated from an adult man with Graves' disease, either hyperthyroidism or ophthalmopathy (not recorded which).

The CDR3 sequence: CATSIRLFQETQYF. For the CDR3, the DNA is TGTGCCACCAGCATCCGACTATTCCAAGAGACCCAGTACTTC. This chain uses TRBV15 with TRBJ2-5, with a possible D match to TRBD2 (5 bases). This CDR3 is 14 amino acids long. In germline, CDR1 is LNHNV, CDR2 YYDKDF (reference sequence). Trimming shortened V by 4 bases and J by 1 base, and 10 bases separated the two germline ends.

This clonotype was seen a few times. The CDR3 region is CSARGQGNYEQYF. DNA for the CDR3: TGCAGTGCTAGGGGACAGGGGAACTACGAGCAGTACTTC. The chain combines TRBV20-1 with TRBJ2-7; 10 bases map to TRBD1. CDR3 length: 13 amino acids. Germline loops: CDR1 DFQATT, CDR2 SNEGSKA (reference sequence). The junction had 2 bases not matched to a gene; V was cut back by 3 bases and J by 3 bases.

This clonotype appeared many times. This sequence joins TRBV29-1 and TRBJ1-2, with a weak D call TRBD1 (5 bases). Per the germline V gene, CDR1 is SQVTM and CDR2 is ANQGSEA. The CDR3 runs to 12 residues. V shed 4 bases and J shed 4 bases, with 10 bases lying between them. The CDR3 bases are TGCAGCGTTGTTGGGACTTCCTATGGCTACACCTTC. Translated, it gives CSVVGTSYGYTF.

The sample holds a few counts of this clonotype. This chain joins TRBV9 and TRBJ1-3, with a tentative D call TRBD1 (6 bases). This CDR3 is built from 16 residues. V lost 4 bases and J 0 bases, leaving 14 bases between the germline ends. Germline assignment: CDR1 SGDLS and CDR2 YYNGEE. CDR3 coding DNA: TGTGCCAGCAGCCCCACCCGGGACAACTCTGGAAACACCATATATTTT. Its translation is CASSPTRDNSGNTIYF.

There are a few counts of this clonotype. The gene calls are TRBV2 and TRBJ2-7, with TRBD1 matching over 9 bases. Germline V gives CDR1 SNHLY, CDR2 FYNNEI. Trimming at V came to 4 bases and at J to 4 bases, leaving 5 bases not matched to a gene. The CDR3 runs to 14 residues. The CDR3 loop is CASSGGTGSYEQYF. In DNA, the CDR3 is TGTGCCAGCAGTGGCGGGACAGGGAGTTACGAGCAGTACTTC. Complete variable domain (other parts from reference TRBV2 and TRBJ2-7): EPEVTQTPSHQVTQMGQEVILRCVPISNHLYFYWYRQILGQKVEFLVSFYNNEISEKSEIFDDQFSVERPDGSNFTLKIRSTKLEDSAMYFCASSGGTGSYEQYFGPGTRLTVT.

This chain joins TRBV7-9 and TRBJ2-7; D ambiguous. This CDR3 has 15 residues. CDR1 and CDR2 from the germline V gene are SEHNR and FQNEAQ (reference sequence). Trimming shortened V by 5 bases and J by 0 bases, and 14 bases separated the two germline ends. CDR3: CASSIFPGASYEQYF. The CDR3 DNA sequence: TGTGCCAGCAGCATCTTTCCAGGTGCCTCCTACGAGCAGTACTTC.

In its sample, this clonotype was seen a few times. This sequence joins TRBV7-9 and TRBJ2-7; 10 bases fit TRBD1. The V segment lost 5 bases and the J segment 6 bases; nucleotides outside the gene matches: 4. This CDR3 contains 13 residues. From germline, CDR1 is SEHNR and CDR2 FQNEAQ (reference sequence). The CDR3: CASSTGQGFEQYF. The CDR3 DNA sequence: TGTGCCAGCAGCACGGGACAGGGGTTCGAGCAGTACTTC. Based on the CDR3 plus reference TRBV7-9 and TRBJ2-7, the full variable domain is DTGVSQNPRHKITKRGQNVTFRCDPISEHNRLYWYRQTLGQGPEFLTYFQNEAQLEKSRLLSDRFSAERPKGSFSTLEIQRTEQGDSAMYLCASSTGQGFEQYFGPGTRLTVT.

The chain carries TRBV4-2 and TRBJ1-1; 9 nucleotides match TRBD1. CDR3 length equals 17 residues. J gave up 3 bases and V 6 bases, and 14 bases lay outside the gene matches. The germline CDR1 and CDR2 sequences are LGHNA and YNFKEQ. Here the CDR3 reads CASSEEENRGRYTEAFF. The CDR3 DNA reads as TGTGCCAGCAGTGAAGAAGAGAACAGGGGGCGTTACACTGAAGCTTTCTTT.

This clonotype was observed a single time. The rearrangement joins TRBV2 to TRBJ1-4; 8 bases map to TRBD1. Germline-derived CDR1 and CDR2 are SNHLY and FYNNEI. Trimming cost V 5 bases and J 7 bases; bases outside gene matches: 9. The CDR3 contains 15 residues. The CDR3: CASSYYGQGGEKLFF. The CDR3 DNA reads TGTGCCAGCAGTTACTACGGACAGGGTGGTGAAAAACTGTTTTTT.

J is TRBJ2-5 and V is TRBV7-6, with 8 positions matching TRBD2. Germline V gene data show CDR1 as SGHVS and CDR2 as FNYEAQ. V lost 7 bases, J lost 2 bases, and 6 bases stayed unmatched. The CDR3 has 14 amino acids. The CDR3 sequence: CASIKGLEQETQYF. CDR3 nucleotides: TGTGCCAGCATTAAGGGACTAGAGCAAGAGACCCAGTACTTC.

J is TRBJ1-3 and V is TRBV2; 7 positions agree with TRBD1. The V gene's germline CDR1 is SNHLY and CDR2 FYNNEI. J gave up 4 bases and V 6 bases, and 3 bases lay outside the gene matches. The CDR3 consists of 13 residues. CDR3 nucleotide sequence: TGTGCCAGCAGGGCGACAGGGGGAAACACCATATATTTT. It yields the protein CASRATGGNTIYF.

Note on this clonotype: Mismatch with germline at one junction end may stem from a read error. This chain joins TRBV7-9 and TRBJ1-2, with a tentative D call TRBD1 (5 bases). The CDR3 is made up of 13 amino acids. Germline CDR1 is SEHNR and CDR2 is FQNEAQ (reference sequence). The chain's CDR3 is CASSRLLQGGYTF. The CDR3 nucleotides are TGCGCCAGCAGCAGACTACTCCAGGGTGGCTACACCTTC.

This clonotype was seen more than once but under ten times. This rearrangement joins TRBV7-2 to TRBJ1-1; TRBD1 is a possible D gene (6 bases). Trimming removed 5 bases at V and 0 bases at J, with 16 bases between. The CDR3 has 16 residues. Germline V gives CDR1 SGHTA, CDR2 FQGNSA. The CDR3 bases are TGTGCCAGCAGCGATAGACAGGTTTTCATGAACACTGAAGCTTTCTTT. This gives the protein CASSDRQVFMNTEAFF.

This clonotype was seen repeatedly, ten times or more. The chain is built from TRBV11-2 and TRBJ1-2; D perhaps matches TRBD1 (5 bases). Trimming removed 5 bases from V and 6 bases from J, with 16 bases in between. Germline loops: CDR1 SGHAT, CDR2 FQNNGV. The CDR3 sequence is 14 residues long. CDR3 sequence (DNA): TGTGCCAGCAGCACGTCCCCTCAGGGCGATGGCTACACCTTC. Protein sequence: CASSTSPQGDGYTF.

Concerning this clonotype itself: It may be a read error: a sequence one base away is much more abundant. This chain links TRBV7-9 with TRBJ2-5; D perhaps matches TRBD1 (6 bases). Germline V gene sequence: CDR1 SEHNR, CDR2 FQNEAQ (reference sequence). The CDR3 length is 14 residues. V was cut by 5 bases and J by 5 bases, with 15 bases left in between. CDR3 amino acids: CASSEGGGRETQYF. The DNA of the CDR3 is TGTGCCAGCAGCGAAGGGGGTGGTCGGGAGACCCAGTACTTC.

This clonotype was observed many times. J is TRBJ1-3 and V is TRBV7-9; tentatively, D is TRBD1 (5 bases). The CDR3 loop spans 15 amino acids. The V and J ends lost 5 bases and 0 bases respectively, with 11 bases between them. Germline V gene lookup returns CDR1 SEHNR and CDR2 FQNEAQ (reference sequence). The CDR3 DNA follows: TGTGCCAGCAGCCTAGGGACTTCCTCTGGAAACACCATATATTTT. Translating it yields CASSLGTSSGNTIYF.

V gene TRBV5-1 combines with J gene TRBJ2-5; D is possibly TRBD1 or TRBD2 (6 bases each). CDR1 is SGHRS, CDR2 YFSETQ, per germline. Trimming cost V 0 bases and J 0 bases, with 12 bases left between them. CDR3 length: 16 residues. CDR3 region: CASSLAAGDYQETQYF. The CDR3 region has the DNA TGCGCCAGCAGCTTGGCGGCAGGGGACTACCAAGAGACCCAGTACTTC.

This chain links TRBV7-2 with TRBJ2-7, with D perhaps matching TRBD1 or TRBD2 (5 bases each). The CDR3 runs to 15 residues. V was cut by 6 bases and J by 2 bases, with 17 bases left in between. Germline V gene sequence: CDR1 SGHTA, CDR2 FQGNSA. The CDR3 sequence: CASSSGTLIAYEQYF. The CDR3 bases are TGTGCCAGCAGTTCCGGGACCCTTATCGCCTACGAGCAGTACTTC.

J is TRBJ1-4 and V is TRBV7-9; 8 bases are a match to TRBD1. V shed 1 base and J 7 bases; nucleotides not matched to a gene: 2. Germline V CDR1 and CDR2: SEHNR, FQNEAQ (reference sequence). The CDR3 is 14 residues long. This chain's CDR3 is CASSLGTGSEKLFF. The CDR3 DNA is TGTGCCAGCAGCTTAGGGACAGGGAGTGAAAAACTGTTTTTT.